This TCR beta chain was retrieved from a study of T cell changes during pregnancy in multiple sclerosis. Data came from immunoSEQ multiplex PCR; TCRdb stores just in-frame clones and leaves some out. Seen here are tens of thousands of clones, more than 85% observed once, and the top ten hold 3% to 3.5%. The receptor was isolated from a female donor with multiple sclerosis, enrolled in a pregnancy study. Material: peripheral blood, obtained before pregnancy.

The CDR3 coding sequence is TGTGCCAGCAGCTTGGGACAATACGAGACCCAGTACTTC. Residues: CASSLGQYETQYF. The rearrangement uses TRBV7-6 and TRBJ2-5, with a weak D call TRBD1 (6 bases). The CDR3 contains 13 residues. Germline loops: CDR1 SGHVS, CDR2 FNYEAQ. V dropped 3 bases and J dropped 5 bases, with 10 bases sitting between them.